This TCR beta chain was retrieved from a study of T cell responses to AZD1222 COVID-19 vaccine. Findings and caveats of the study: White British people made up most donors, females outnumbered males, and clonal diversity was possibly underestimated. Sampling captured repertoires only after the peak T cell response.

Sequencing used immunoSEQ multiplex PCR; TCRdb keeps in-frame clones, though not all of them. The sample shows about 93,000 clones, roughly 86% of them seen only once. To note about this clone: Its antigen is not identified.

V lost 4 bases and J lost 0; bases outside the gene matches: 5. The CDR3 has 16 amino acids. Germline lookup yields CDR1 KGHDR and CDR2 SFDVKD. This specimen consisted of peripheral blood, obtained on day 0 of MenACWY control vaccination. The receptor comes from an adult in good health. The chain uses TRBV24-1 and TRBJ2-3; 8 nucleotides line up with TRBD2. CDR3 coding DNA: TGTGCCACCAGTGACAAAGGACTAGCAAGCACAGATACGCAGTATTTT. This gives the protein CATSDKGLASTDTQYF.